Included here is one T cell receptor beta chain sequence, with context. This record belongs to a study of blood T cell repertoires in COVID-19. Looking at the study overall: The analysed material was cDNA or gDNA that came from T cells, B-cell-depleted T cells, or PBMCs.

Source study methods: Amplification of reference gene primers was used by the study to estimate nucleated cell counts. Assay: immunoSEQ multiplex PCR; the TCRdb copy retains only in-frame clones and omits some. D and trimming were read from the DNA, whereas the V and J calls and clone size are those reported in that table. The profile shows some 270,000 clones, roughly four fifths of them singletons. The CDR3 runs to 22 residues. Germline loops: CDR1 LGHNA, CDR2 YNFKEQ. Unmatched junction bases numbered 19, after V lost 0 bases and J lost 2 bases. The sequence derives from a person between 65 and 79 years old with COVID-19, enrolled during active disease. This chain connects TRBV4-2 to TRBJ2-4, with TRBD2 matching 10 bases. The sequenced sample was peripheral blood. The CDR3 protein is CASSQDSPLAGVNMGSKNIQYF. DNA for the CDR3: TGTGCCAGCAGCCAAGACAGTCCCCTAGCGGGAGTGAATATGGGTTCCAAAAACATTCAGTACTTC.